This T cell receptor beta chain appears in the sequencing data of a study of control samples from healthy donors and cancer patients. This clone was detected only a few times. Germline V gives CDR1 SGHTS, CDR2 YDEGEE. The CDR3 covers 13 residues. Trimming left V 4 bases short and J 8 bases short, with 13 bases between. The data were produced by immunoSEQ multiplex PCR, yet TCRdb's version contains in-frame clones alone and is incomplete. Here the sample spans about 69,000 clones, roughly 91% being singletons. V and J are TRBV5-8 and TRBJ1-3, with D hard to call. This receptor was identified in a man between 60 and 75 years old with lung cancer. The sample was PBMCs. The CDR3 DNA reads TGTGCCAGCAGCACTGGACGAAGGGACACCATATATTTT. It encodes CASSTGRRDTIYF.